The next 14 T cell receptor beta chains were all read from a single sample in a study of blood T cell repertoires in COVID-19. Repertoires were generated with immunoSEQ multiplex PCR, while TCRdb's copy carries only in-frame clones and drops some. The table has roughly 60,000 clones, around 85% seen once. Specimen: peripheral blood. These TCRs come from a human donor in a cohort sampled during active COVID-19.

This chain joins TRBV5-1 and TRBJ2-7, with 10 bases matching TRBD2. J was trimmed by 7 bases and V by 8 bases; bases with no gene match: 6. This CDR3 contains 12 residues. Germline CDR1 and CDR2: SGHRS and YFSETQ. The CDR3 DNA reads TGCGCCAGTTCGGGACTAGCGTTTGAGCAGTACTTC. Encoded protein: CASSGLAFEQYF. The whole variable domain, remainder taken from reference TRBV5-1 and TRBJ2-7, is KAGVTQTPRYLIKTRGQQVTLSCSPISGHRSVSWYQQTPGQGLQFLFEYFSETQRNKGNFPGRFSGRQFSNSRSEMNVSTLELGDSALYLCASSGLAFEQYFGPGTRLTVT.

This chain joins TRBV6-5 and TRBJ2-2; unclear D gene. There are 15 residues in the CDR3. The V gene lost 7 bases and the J gene lost 2 bases, with 14 bases spanning the gap. Per germline, CDR1 MNHEY and CDR2 SVGAGI. CDR3 amino acids: CASTSRSFNTGELFF. The CDR3 bases are TGTGCCAGCACGAGCAGGTCATTCAACACCGGGGAGCTGTTTTTT.

The rearrangement uses TRBV9 and TRBJ2-1; the match to TRBD2 covers 8 bases. The CDR3 totals 15 residues. Per germline, CDR1 SGDLS and CDR2 YYNGEE. The trim removed 3 bases at V and 2 bases at J, leaving 4 bases unmatched. The CDR3 DNA sequence: TGTGCCAGCAGCGCAAGACTAGCGCCCTACAATGAGCAGTTCTTC. Its translation is CASSARLAPYNEQFF. The entire variable domain, with the rest obtained from reference TRBV9 and TRBJ2-1, is as follows: DSGVTQTPKHLITATGQRVTLRCSPRSGDLSVYWYQQSLDQGLQFLIQYYNGEERAKGNILERFSAQQFPDLHSELNLSSLELGDSALYFCASSARLAPYNEQFFGPGTRLTVL.

This clone was recorded only once. This sequence joins TRBV6-1 and TRBJ1-4; 9 positions match TRBD1. The junction had 10 bases not matched to a gene; V was cut back by 3 bases and J by 8 bases. Germline-derived CDR1 and CDR2 are MNHNS and SASEGT. This CDR3 has 16 residues. This chain's CDR3 is CASSDQPRGTGEKLFF. In nucleotides, the CDR3 is TGTGCCAGCAGTGATCAGCCACGGGGGACAGGGGAAAAACTGTTTTTT.

The chain has TRBV4-3 and TRBJ2-7; perhaps TRBD1 as D (8 bases). V shed 5 bases and J shed 2 bases, with 16 bases lying between them. The CDR3 totals 15 residues. Germline CDR1 and CDR2: LGHNA and YSLEER. The CDR3 sequence: CASSYGQGGTYEQYF. The DNA for the CDR3 is TGCGCCAGCAGCTACGGACAGGGAGGGACCTACGAGCAGTACTTC.

The chain combines TRBV28 with TRBJ1-2, with unresolved D. CDR1 and CDR2 (germline): MDHEN, SYDVKM. With 7 bases removed from V and 6 bases from J, the gap between germline ends came to 15 bases. The CDR3 totals 13 residues. Written as DNA, the CDR3 is TGTGCCAGCAAGCGACTCTCGACGGATGGCTACACCTTC. Translating gives CASKRLSTDGYTF.

The chain links TRBV10-3 to TRBJ1-2, with D possibly TRBD1 on 6 matching bases. From germline, CDR1 is ENHRY and CDR2 SYGVKD. The CDR3 is 14 residues long. Trimming left V 10 bases short and J 3 bases short, with 18 bases between. The CDR3 reads CATRVEQGYYGYTF. For the CDR3, the DNA is TGTGCCACCAGGGTGGAACAGGGATACTATGGCTACACCTTC.

The chain carries TRBV24-1 and TRBJ1-2; 7 positions match TRBD1. From germline, CDR1 is KGHDR and CDR2 SFDVKD. This CDR3 contains 14 residues. V lost 3 bases to trimming and J lost 4 bases; unmatched junction nucleotides: 4. CDR3 nucleotide sequence: TGTGCCACCAGTGATGGGGGACAGTCCTATGGCTACACCTTC. It yields the protein CATSDGGQSYGYTF.

In this sample, this clone turned up once. V gene TRBV5-4 combines with J gene TRBJ2-7; TRBD1 agrees at 8 bases. With 4 bases clipped from V and 4 bases from J, the junction kept 10 bases outside the gene matches. This CDR3 is 15 amino acids long. Looked up from germline, CDR1 is SGHNT and CDR2 is YYREEE (reference sequence). The DNA for the CDR3 is TGTGCCAGCAGCGCTTACAGGGGGGCGGCGTACGAGCAGTACTTC. Its translation is CASSAYRGAAYEQYF. Together with reference TRBV5-4 and TRBJ2-7, the CDR3 gives the full variable domain: ETGVTQSPTHLIKTRGQQVTLRCSSQSGHNTVSWYQQALGQGPQFIFQYYREEENGRGNFPPRFSGLQFPNYSSELNVNALELDDSALYLCASSAYRGAAYEQYFGPGTRLTVT.

V gene TRBV6-2 or TRBV6-3 combines with J gene TRBJ1-1; tentative D call: TRBD1 (5 bases). V dropped 3 bases and J dropped 4 bases, with 9 bases sitting between them. The CDR3 is made up of 13 amino acids. The germline V gene has CDR1 MNHEY and CDR2 SVGEGT. CDR3 amino acids: CASSYTGGTEAFF. In nucleotides, the CDR3 is TGTGCCAGCAGTTATACGGGGGGCACTGAAGCTTTCTTT.

This clone has a handful of counts. This sequence joins TRBV29-1 and TRBJ1-3; 8 nucleotides align to TRBD1. Germline loops: CDR1 SQVTM, CDR2 ANQGSEA. The J segment lost 2 bases and the V segment lost 7 bases, leaving 7 bases of the junction unmatched. CDR3 length equals 14 residues. This CDR3 reads CSGTTGGTGNTIYF. The CDR3 DNA sequence: TGCAGCGGGACAACAGGGGGAACTGGAAACACCATATATTTT.

This chain connects TRBV7-2 to TRBJ1-2; tentatively, D is TRBD1 (5 bases). In germline, CDR1 is SGHTA, CDR2 FQGNSA. V lost 5 bases to trimming and J lost 5 bases, with 15 bases between them. This CDR3 spans 14 amino acids. The CDR3 DNA sequence: TGTGCCAGCAGCCTCGGGAGGGACGAATATGGCTACACCTTC. Protein product: CASSLGRDEYGYTF.

The chain couples TRBV4-2 to TRBJ2-1, with D possibly matching TRBD1 (5 bases). There are 15 residues in the CDR3. Germline V gene sequence: CDR1 LGHNA, CDR2 YNFKEQ. Trimming removed 0 bases at V and 7 bases at J, with 13 bases between. CDR3 protein: CASSQDGAGKNEQFF. The DNA of the CDR3 is TGTGCCAGCAGCCAAGATGGGGCAGGGAAGAATGAGCAGTTCTTC.

The chain links TRBV28 to TRBJ1-4; a weak D match, TRBD1 (5 bases). CDR1 and CDR2 (germline): MDHEN, SYDVKM. This CDR3 region has 14 residues. Trimming shortened V by 7 bases and J by 2 bases, and 11 bases separated the two germline ends. CDR3 nucleotide sequence: TGTGCCAGCATAACAGGTTCTACTAATGAAAAACTGTTTTTT. Its translation: CASITGSTNEKLFF.